This TCR beta chain stems from a study of CD8+ T cells in alopecia areata. Investigators isolated RNA and reverse transcribed it into cDNA to act as the sequencing template. Assay used: immunoSEQ multiplex PCR; TCRdb lists only in-frame clones, some missing. The table has about 210,000 clones, approximately 72% seen once. Treatment given: oral pan-JAK inhibitor, 5-10 mg twice daily. Germline V lookup: CDR1 SGHRS, CDR2 YFSETQ. The CDR3 loop spans 14 amino acids. The V end was cut by 4 bases, the J end by 5 bases, with 12 bases between. The source of this sequence is a human donor with alopecia areata. This chain connects TRBV5-1 to TRBJ2-2; D may be TRBD1 (5 bases). The starting material was CD4+ T cells sorted from blood, obtained between weeks 43 and 45, from a patient treated with tofacitinib. The CDR3 loop is CASSTGQSTGELFF. CDR3 nucleotides: TGCGCCAGCAGCACCGGACAATCGACCGGGGAGCTGTTTTTT.